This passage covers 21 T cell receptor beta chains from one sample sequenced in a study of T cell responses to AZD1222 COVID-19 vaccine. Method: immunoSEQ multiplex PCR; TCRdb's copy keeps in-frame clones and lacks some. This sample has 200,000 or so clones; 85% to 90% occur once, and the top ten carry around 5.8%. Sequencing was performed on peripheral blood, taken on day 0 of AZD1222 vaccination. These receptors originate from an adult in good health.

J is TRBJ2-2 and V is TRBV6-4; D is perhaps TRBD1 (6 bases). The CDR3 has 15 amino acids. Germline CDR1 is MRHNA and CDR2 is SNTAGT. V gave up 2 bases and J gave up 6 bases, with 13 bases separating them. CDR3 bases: TGTGCCAGCAGTGACGATGGGGGCTTCGCCGGGGAGCTGTTTTTT. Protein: CASSDDGGFAGELFF.

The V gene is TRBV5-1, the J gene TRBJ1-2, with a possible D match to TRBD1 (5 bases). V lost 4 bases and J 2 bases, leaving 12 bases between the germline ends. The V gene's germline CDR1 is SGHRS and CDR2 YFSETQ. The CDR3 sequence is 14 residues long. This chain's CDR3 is CASSQDTGNYGYTF. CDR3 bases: TGCGCCAGCAGCCAAGACACAGGCAACTATGGCTACACCTTC.

CDR3 sequence (DNA): TGTGCCAGCAGCGCGATACTTGGGACAGTTGCTGGAAACACCATATATTTT. It codes for CASSAILGTVAGNTIYF. The J gene is TRBJ1-3, the V gene TRBV7-2, with TRBD1 identical over 7 bases. CDR3 length: 17 amino acids. The germline gives CDR1 SGHTA, CDR2 FQGNSA. Trimming took 5 bases from V and 2 from J; bases not matched to a gene: 12.

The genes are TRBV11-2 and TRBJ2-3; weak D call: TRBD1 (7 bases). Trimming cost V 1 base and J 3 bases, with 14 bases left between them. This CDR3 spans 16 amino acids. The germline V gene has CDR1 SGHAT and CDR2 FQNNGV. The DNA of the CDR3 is TGTGCCAGCAGCTTAGGGAGGGGGCAAGGGACAGATACGCAGTATTTT. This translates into CASSLGRGQGTDTQYF.

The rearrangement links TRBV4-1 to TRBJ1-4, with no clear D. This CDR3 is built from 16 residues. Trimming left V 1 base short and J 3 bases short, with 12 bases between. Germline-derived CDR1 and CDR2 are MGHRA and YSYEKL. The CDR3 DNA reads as TGCGCCAGCAGCCAAGCCGGGCACGGGTCTAATGAAAAACTGTTTTTT. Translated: CASSQAGHGSNEKLFF.

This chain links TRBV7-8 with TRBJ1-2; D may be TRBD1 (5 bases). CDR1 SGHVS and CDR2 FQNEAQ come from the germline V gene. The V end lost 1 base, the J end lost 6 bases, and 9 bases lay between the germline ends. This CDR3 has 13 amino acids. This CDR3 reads CASSLGGTNGYTF. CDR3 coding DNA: TGTGCCAGCAGCTTAGGGGGGACGAATGGCTACACCTTC. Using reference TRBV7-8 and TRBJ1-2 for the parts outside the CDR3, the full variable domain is GAGVSQSPRYKVAKRGQDVALRCDPISGHVSLFWYQQALGQGPEFLTYFQNEAQLDKSGLPSDRFFAERPEGSVSTLKIQRTQQEDSAVYLCASSLGGTNGYTFGSGTRLTVV.

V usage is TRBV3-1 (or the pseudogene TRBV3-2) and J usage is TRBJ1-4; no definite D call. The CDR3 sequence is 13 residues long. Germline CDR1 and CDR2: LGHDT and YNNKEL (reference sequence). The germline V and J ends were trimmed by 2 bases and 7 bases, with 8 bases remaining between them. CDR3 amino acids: CASSQIKSEKLFF. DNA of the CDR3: TGTGCCAGCAGCCAAATCAAATCTGAAAAACTGTTTTTT.

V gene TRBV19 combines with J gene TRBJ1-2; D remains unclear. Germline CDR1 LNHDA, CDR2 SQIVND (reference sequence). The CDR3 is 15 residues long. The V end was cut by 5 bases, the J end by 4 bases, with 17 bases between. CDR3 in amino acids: CASSRGLELGYGYTF. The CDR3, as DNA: TGTGCCAGTAGTCGAGGACTCGAATTGGGCTATGGCTACACCTTC. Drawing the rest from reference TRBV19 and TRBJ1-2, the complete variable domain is DGGITQSPKYLFRKEGQNVTLSCEQNLNHDAMYWYRQDPGQGLRLIYYSQIVNDFQKGDIAEGYSVSREKKESFPLTVTSAQKNPTAFYLCASSRGLELGYGYTFGSGTRLTVV.

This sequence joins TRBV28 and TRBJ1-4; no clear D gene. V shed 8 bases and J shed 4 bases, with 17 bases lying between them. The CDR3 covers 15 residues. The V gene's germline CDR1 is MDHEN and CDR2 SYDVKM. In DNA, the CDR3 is TGTGCCAGCGTATCCGCGTCGAACAATAATGAAAAACTGTTTTTT. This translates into CASVSASNNNEKLFF. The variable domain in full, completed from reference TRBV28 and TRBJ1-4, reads DVKVTQSSRYLVKRTGEKVFLECVQDMDHENMFWYRQDPGLGLRLIYFSYDVKMKEKGDIPEGYSVSREKKERFSLILESASTNQTSMYLCASVSASNNNEKLFFGSGTQLSVL.

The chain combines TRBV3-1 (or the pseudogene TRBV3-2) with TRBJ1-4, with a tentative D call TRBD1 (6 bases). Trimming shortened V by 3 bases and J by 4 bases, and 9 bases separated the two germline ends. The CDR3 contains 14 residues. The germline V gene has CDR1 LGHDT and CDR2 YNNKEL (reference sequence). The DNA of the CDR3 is TGTGCCAGCAGCCACCGAGGGGGTAATGAAAAACTGTTTTTT. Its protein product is CASSHRGGNEKLFF.

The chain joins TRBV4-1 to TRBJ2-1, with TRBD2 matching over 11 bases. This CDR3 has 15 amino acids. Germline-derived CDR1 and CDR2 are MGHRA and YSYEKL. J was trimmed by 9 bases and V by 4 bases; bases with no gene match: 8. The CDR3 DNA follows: TGCGCCAGCAGCCTAGCGGGAGGGCTTCAAGGTGAGCAGTTCTTC. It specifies CASSLAGGLQGEQFF.

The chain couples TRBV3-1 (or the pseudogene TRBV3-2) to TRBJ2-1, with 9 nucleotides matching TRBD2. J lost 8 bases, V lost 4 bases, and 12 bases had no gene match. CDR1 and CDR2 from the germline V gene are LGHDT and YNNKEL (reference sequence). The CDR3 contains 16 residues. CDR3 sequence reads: CASSPFAGGAGDEQFF. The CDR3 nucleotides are TGTGCCAGCAGCCCTTTTGCGGGGGGGGCAGGCGATGAGCAGTTCTTC.

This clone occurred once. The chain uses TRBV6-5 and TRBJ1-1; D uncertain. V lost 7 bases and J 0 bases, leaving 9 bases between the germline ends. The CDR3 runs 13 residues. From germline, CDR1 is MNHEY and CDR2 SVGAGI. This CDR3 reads CASKEVVNTEAFF. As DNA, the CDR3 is TGTGCCAGCAAGGAGGTGGTGAACACTGAAGCTTTCTTT.

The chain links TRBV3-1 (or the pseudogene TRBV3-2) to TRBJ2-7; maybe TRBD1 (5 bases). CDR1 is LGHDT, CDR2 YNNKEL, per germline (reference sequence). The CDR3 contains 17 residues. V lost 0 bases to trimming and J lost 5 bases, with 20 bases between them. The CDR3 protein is CASSQDGQGRGGNEQYF. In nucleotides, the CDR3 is TGTGCCAGCAGCCAAGATGGTCAGGGTAGGGGCGGAAACGAGCAGTACTTC.

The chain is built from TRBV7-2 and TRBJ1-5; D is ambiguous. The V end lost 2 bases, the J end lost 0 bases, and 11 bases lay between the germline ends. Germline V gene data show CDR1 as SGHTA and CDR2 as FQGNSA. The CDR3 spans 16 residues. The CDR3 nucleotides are TGTGCCAGCAGCTTAAGGCGCGGGGATAGCAATCAGCCCCAGCATTTT. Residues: CASSLRRGDSNQPQHF.

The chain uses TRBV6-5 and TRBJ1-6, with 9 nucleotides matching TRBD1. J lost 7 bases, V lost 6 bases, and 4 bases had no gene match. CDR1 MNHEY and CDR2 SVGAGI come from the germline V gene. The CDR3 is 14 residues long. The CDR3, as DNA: TGTGCCAGCAGAAAGACAGGGGGGAATTCACCCCTCCACTTT. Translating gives CASRKTGGNSPLHF.

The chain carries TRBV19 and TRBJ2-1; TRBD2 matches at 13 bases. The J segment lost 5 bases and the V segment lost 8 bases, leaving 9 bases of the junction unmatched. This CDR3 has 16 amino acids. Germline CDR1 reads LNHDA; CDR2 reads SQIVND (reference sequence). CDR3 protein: CASGRLAGGSDNEQFF. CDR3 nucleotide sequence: TGTGCCAGTGGGCGACTAGCGGGAGGTTCTGACAATGAGCAGTTCTTC.

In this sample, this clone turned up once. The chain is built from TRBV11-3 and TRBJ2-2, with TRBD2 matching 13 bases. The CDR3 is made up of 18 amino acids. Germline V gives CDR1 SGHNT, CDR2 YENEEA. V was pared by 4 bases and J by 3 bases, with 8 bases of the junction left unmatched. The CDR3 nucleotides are TGTGCCAGCAGCTCGTGGACTAGCGGGAGTGTATACACCGGGGAGCTGTTTTTT. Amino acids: CASSSWTSGSVYTGELFF.

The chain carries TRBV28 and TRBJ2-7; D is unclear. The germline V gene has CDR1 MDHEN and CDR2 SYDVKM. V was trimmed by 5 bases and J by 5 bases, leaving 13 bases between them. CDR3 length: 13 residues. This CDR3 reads CASSLDRPHEQYF. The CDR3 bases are TGTGCCAGCAGTCTGGACCGCCCCCACGAGCAGTACTTC.

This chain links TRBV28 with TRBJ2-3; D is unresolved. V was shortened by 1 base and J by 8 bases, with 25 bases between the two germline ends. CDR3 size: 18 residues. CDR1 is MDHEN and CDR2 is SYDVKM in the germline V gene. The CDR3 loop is CASSLFGFLKLKAVTQYF. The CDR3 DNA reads TGTGCCAGCAGTTTATTTGGCTTCCTTAAATTAAAGGCAGTTACGCAGTATTTT.

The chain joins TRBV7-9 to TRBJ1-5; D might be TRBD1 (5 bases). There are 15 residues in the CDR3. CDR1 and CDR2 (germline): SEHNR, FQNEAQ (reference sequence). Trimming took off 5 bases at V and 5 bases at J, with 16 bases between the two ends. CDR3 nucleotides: TGTGCCAGCAGCCCCGGGGGAAGGGTCCATCAGCCCCAGCATTTT. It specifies CASSPGGRVHQPQHF.